Sequencing of this T cell receptor beta chain was carried out in a study of T cells in localized non-small cell lung cancer. Overall study findings and caveats: Only one tumor region was sequenced, so heterogeneity remains possible. Uninvolved adjacent lung showed peak T cell clonality, exceeding tumor.

Profiling relied on immunoSEQ multiplex PCR, and the TCRdb table lists in-frame clones only, not all of them. Of tens of thousands of clones in the sample, approximately 88% were seen once. V lost 0 bases and J lost 9, with 15 bases in between. Looked up from germline, CDR1 is KGHSH and CDR2 is LQKENI. The CDR3 length is 14 residues. This clone was recorded only once. The antigen remains unidentified. The input for sequencing was peripheral blood, taken before any cancer treatment. This TCR was sampled from a woman aged 35-75 years with stage I lung adenocarcinoma. V is TRBV18 and J is TRBJ2-7; D is unresolved. Here the CDR3 DNA reads TGTGCCAGCTCACCACCGTCCCAGGATTGGCGGCAGTACTTC. It yields the protein CASSPPSQDWRQYF.